A selection of T cell receptor beta chains follows, all from one sample in a study of OX40 agonist ivuxolimab in advanced cancers. TCRdb keeps only in-frame clones here, not all; method: immunoSEQ multiplex PCR. In the table there are approximately 67,000 clones, 65% to 85% of which are singletons. Sequenced here: CD4+ or CD8+ T cells sorted from blood, sampled in a trial of the OX40 agonist ivuxolimab. These receptors came from an adult with an advanced solid tumor such as melanoma, head and neck, liver or kidney cancer. Both conserved end residues are part of each CDR3. D genes are given only for firm matches.

>TRBV7-2|TRBD2|TRBJ2-4
CASSLGLAGGWDIQYF
>TRBV6-1|TRBD2|.
CASSETSGRAYEQYF
>TRBV11-1|TRBD2|TRBJ2-3
CASSPNLAGGPDTQYF
>TRBV2|.|TRBJ2-6
CASSWADTGANVLTF
>TRBV28|.|TRBJ2-7
CASMSGTYEQYF
>TRBV4-3|.|TRBJ2-7
CASSQVVTSLRGEQYF
>TRBV7-2|TRBD2|TRBJ2-1
CASSLGLAGGQDVNEQFF
>TRBV6-5|TRBD2|TRBJ2-5
CASRWGTSGFQYF
>TRBV5-1|.|TRBJ2-2
CASKYLPHTGELFF
>TRBV29-1|.|TRBJ2-7
CSLPWRRESGYYEQYF
>TRBV7-2|.|TRBJ2-5
CASSLYKYQETQYF
>TRBV19|.|TRBJ1-5
CASSIDIYQPQHF